Listed below are T cell receptor beta chains from one sample, sequenced in a study of blood T cell repertoires in COVID-19. Generated by immunoSEQ multiplex PCR, the TCRdb table keeps only in-frame clones and is missing some. The sample has roughly 210,000 clones, roughly 84% seen once. Sample: PBMCs or T cells enriched from blood (not recorded which). All receptors derive from a young man in a cohort exposed to, infected with or recovered from COVID-19 (not recorded which). Both conserved end residues are trimmed from each CDR3. A D gene is named only where the DNA matches it firmly.

TRBJ2-1 | TRBD1 | TRBV28 | ASTPDRGSYNEQF
TRBJ1-2 | - | TRBV5-1 | ASSLRFRQGPNYGYT
TRBJ2-2 | TRBD2 | TRBV7-7 | ASSSPGLAGESGELF
TRBJ2-3 | TRBD2 | TRBV5-3 | ARSIPQAGSTDTQY
TRBJ2-5 | TRBD2 | TRBV19 | ASSPGLAGGEPQY
TRBJ1-1 | - | TRBV28 | ASTISPGTEAF
TRBJ1-1 | - | TRBV6-1 | ASSEYRPMNTEAF
TRBJ2-7 | TRBD1 | TRBV3-1/TRBV3-2 | ASSQGQGQD
TRBJ2-1 | TRBD2 | TRBV7-9 | ASSSMGLAAHNEQF
TRBJ2-6 | TRBD1 | TRBV5-4 | ASSLPGQGVFSGANVLT
TRBJ1-1 | TRBD1 | TRBV18 | ASSPAGTGNTEAF
TRBJ1-2 | - | TRBV19 | ASSIGLTRGYT
TRBJ1-1 | TRBD1 | TRBV2 | ASSEAGQGAEAF
TRBJ2-7 | - | TRBV7-3 | ASSLGGLSSYEQY
TRBJ2-7 | - | TRBV5-1 | ASSPTTGISLEQY
TRBJ1-1 | - | TRBV19 | ASRLSGGEAF
TRBJ2-5 | TRBD1 | TRBV2 | ALGQGWETQY
TRBJ1-1 | TRBD1 | TRBV11-2 | ASSFFFPGQVNTEAF
TRBJ2-3 | TRBD2 | TRBV28 | ATIRSGGSTDTQY
TRBJ2-3 | TRBD2 | TRBV15 | ATSRVKGLAGVMDTDTQY
TRBJ1-6 | TRBD1 | TRBV4-3 | ASSQDGTGHNSPLH
TRBJ2-2 | - | TRBV11-3 | ASSLRDSTGELF
TRBJ2-2 | - | TRBV5-4 | ASRGPNAGELF
TRBJ2-1 | - | TRBV27 | ASSLYNEQF
TRBJ2-4 | TRBD2 | TRBV6-1 | ASSEWEGGDGIQY
TRBJ2-6 | - | TRBV28 | ASSPTQAGGANVLT
TRBJ2-2 | - | TRBV24-1 | ATSDLRETGELF
TRBJ1-5 | - | TRBV24-1 | ATSDSRGGAANQPQH
TRBJ2-7 | - | TRBV25-1 | ATGLNPYEQY
TRBJ1-6 | - | TRBV11-2 | ASWGGNSPLH
TRBJ2-2 | TRBD2 | TRBV28 | ASSSSGRANTGELF
TRBJ1-4 | - | TRBV7-9 | ASSLAGSTNEKLF
TRBJ1-5 | TRBD1 | TRBV10-3 | AISEGGQFNQPQH
TRBJ2-7 | TRBD2 | TRBV7-8 | ASRMTSGISYEQY
TRBJ2-1 | TRBD2 | TRBV3-1/TRBV3-2 | ASSRTTSGRVHEQF
TRBJ2-7 | - | TRBV7-2 | ASSVHRTTYEQY
TRBJ1-2 | TRBD1 | TRBV19 | ASSPSPGQTNYGYT
TRBJ2-6 | TRBD2 | TRBV24-1 | ATSDPAGGSDSSGANVLT
TRBJ2-5 | - | TRBV19 | ASSGIARETQY
TRBJ2-1 | - | TRBV27 | ASSLGGGGEQF
TRBJ1-1 | - | TRBV5-4 | ASSLPGMMNTEAF
TRBJ2-7 | TRBD2 | TRBV5-1 | ASSLAGGPTEQY
TRBJ2-7 | - | TRBV4-1 | ATQNTRTYEQY
TRBJ2-7 | TRBD1 | TRBV5-5 | ASLTGDHYEQY
TRBJ1-4 | - | TRBV3-1/TRBV3-2 | ASSQCIGEKLF
TRBJ1-1 | TRBD1 | TRBV29-1 | SVDRGTTEAF
TRBJ2-7 | - | TRBV2 | ASSVRDWDSYEQY
TRBJ2-7 | - | TRBV28 | ASSSPRVEQY
TRBJ1-2 | TRBD1 | TRBV6-5 | ASMMTGAKSGYT
TRBJ2-7 | - | TRBV20-1 | SARGGGEQY
TRBJ1-6 | - | TRBV7-8 | ASSLAGGQTSPLH
TRBJ2-5 | - | TRBV5-4 | ASSLPGETQY
TRBJ2-5 | - | TRBV18 | ASSPPGTLFETQY
TRBJ1-2 | - | TRBV28 | ASRLTTTYGYT